This T cell receptor beta chain was recovered during a study of blood T cell repertoires in COVID-19. Background on the study: T cells, B-cell-depleted T cells, or PBMCs provided the cDNA or gDNA that served as material.

With 5 bases clipped from V and 4 bases from J, the junction kept 3 bases outside the gene matches. This CDR3 spans 13 amino acids. Germline values: CDR1 MNHEY, CDR2 SMNVEV (reference sequence). This clone has just one count. Assay: immunoSEQ multiplex PCR; the TCRdb copy retains only in-frame clones and omits some. The data hold under 250,000 clones, with approximately 91% observed a single time. Material: peripheral blood. This sequence originates from a man aged 40-55 years with acute or convalescent COVID-19. The V and J genes are TRBV27 and TRBJ1-2; TRBD1 matches 8 bases. The CDR3: CASSLTGVYGYTF. The CDR3 DNA reads as TGTGCCAGCAGTCTGACAGGGGTCTATGGCTACACCTTC.